This TCR beta chain was captured by sequencing in a study of T cell repertoires in cytomegalovirus infection. This CDR3 is built from 13 residues. Germline V gene lookup returns CDR1 MDHEN and CDR2 SYDVKM. The ends were cut back, 6 bases at V and 5 bases at J, with 14 bases in the middle. Comment on this clonotype: Antigen: not known.

One entry per CDR3 protein, called by TCRdb with MiXCR from the reads. The table lists about 900,000 distinct CDR3 sequences, under 40% of them singletons. The gene calls are TRBV28 and TRBJ2-7, with a weak D call TRBD1 (6 bases). The TCR originated in a human donor in good health (CMV status not recorded). Some clones in this sample may be carry-over from other donors' samples. Specimen: cultured CD8+ T cells from PBMCs, collected from culture after CMV antigen stimulation. As DNA, the CDR3 is TGTGCCAGCAGACCCGCAGGGGTAGACGAGCAGTACGTC. Amino acid sequence: CASRPAGVDEQYV.